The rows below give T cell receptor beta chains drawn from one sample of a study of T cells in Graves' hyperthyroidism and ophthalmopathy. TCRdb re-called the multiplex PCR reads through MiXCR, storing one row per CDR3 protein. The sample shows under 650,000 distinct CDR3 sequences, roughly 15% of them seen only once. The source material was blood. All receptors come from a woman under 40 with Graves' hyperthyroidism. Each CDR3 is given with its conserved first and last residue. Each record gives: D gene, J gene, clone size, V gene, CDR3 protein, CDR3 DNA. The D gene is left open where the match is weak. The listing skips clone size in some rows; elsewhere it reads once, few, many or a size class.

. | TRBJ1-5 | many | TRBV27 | CASGNRDRDQFPTSYSNQPQHF | TGTGCCAGCGGAAACCGCGACCGGGACCAGTTCCCTACTTCCTATAGCAATCAGCCCCAGCATTTT
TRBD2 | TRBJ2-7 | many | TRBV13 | CASSRTSGHSYEQYF | TGTGCCAGCAGTCGGACTAGCGGGCACTCCTACGAGCAGTACTTC
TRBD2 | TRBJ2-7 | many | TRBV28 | CASSPSGTSYEQYF | TGTGCCAGCAGCCCCAGCGGGACTTCCTACGAGCAGTACTTC
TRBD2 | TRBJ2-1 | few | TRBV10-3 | CATSSGGRANSYNEQFF | TGTGCCACCTCCTCGGGTGGGAGGGCTAACTCCTACAATGAGCAGTTCTTC
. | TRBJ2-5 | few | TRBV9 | CASSVDGMLRETQYF | TGTGCCAGCAGCGTAGACGGGATGTTACGAGAGACCCAGTACTTC
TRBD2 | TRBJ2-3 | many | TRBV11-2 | CASSLSGGSWADTQYF | TGTGCCAGCAGCTTAAGTGGCGGGAGCTGGGCAGATACGCAGTATTTT
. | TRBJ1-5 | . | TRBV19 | CASSQGQEQPQHF | TGTGCCAGTAGTCAGGGGCAAGAACAGCCCCAGCATTTT
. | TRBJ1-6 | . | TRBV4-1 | CANSQDFVSSYNSPLHF | TGCGCCAACAGCCAAGATTTCGTTAGCTCCTATAATTCACCCCTCCACTTT
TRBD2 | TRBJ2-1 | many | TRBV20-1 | CSAAGLGIGEQFF | TGCAGTGCCGCCGGACTAGGTATAGGTGAGCAGTTCTTC
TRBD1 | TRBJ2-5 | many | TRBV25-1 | CASSERGQGSETQYF | TGTGCCAGCAGTGAAAGGGGACAGGGGTCAGAGACCCAGTACTTC
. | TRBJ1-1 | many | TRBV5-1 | CASRPDRMVTEAFF | TGCGCCAGCAGACCAGACAGGATGGTCACTGAAGCTTTCTTT
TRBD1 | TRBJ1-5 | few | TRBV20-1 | CSARIPGQGYSNQPQHF | TGCAGTGCTAGAATACCGGGACAGGGTTATAGCAATCAGCCCCAGCATTTT
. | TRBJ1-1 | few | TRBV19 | CASSSGEWAEAFF | TGTGCCAGTAGTTCAGGGGAATGGGCTGAAGCTTTCTTT
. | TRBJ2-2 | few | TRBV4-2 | CASSQAGLLNTGELFF | TGTGCCAGCAGCCAAGCGGGACTCTTAAACACCGGGGAGCTGTTTTTT
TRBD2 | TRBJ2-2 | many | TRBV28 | CASSFYQPGLAGNTGELFF | TGTGCCAGCAGTTTCTATCAACCGGGACTAGCGGGAAACACCGGGGAGCTGTTTTTT
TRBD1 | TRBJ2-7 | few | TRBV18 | CASSSAGTVSSYEQYF | TGTGCCAGCTCATCCGCCGGGACAGTGTCCTCCTACGAGCAGTACTTC
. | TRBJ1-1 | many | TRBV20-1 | CSAGRVTEAFF | TGCAGTGCTGGAAGGGTCACTGAAGCTTTCTTT
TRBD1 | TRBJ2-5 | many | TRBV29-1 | CSVHDTGGETQYF | TGCAGCGTGCACGATACAGGGGGAGAGACCCAGTACTTC
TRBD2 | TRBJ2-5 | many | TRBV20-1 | CSARDGREGETQYF | TGCAGTGCTAGAGATGGGCGGGAGGGGGAGACCCAGTACTTC
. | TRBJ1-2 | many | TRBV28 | CASSLRSGYTF | TGTGCCAGCAGTTTACGTAGTGGCTACACCTTC
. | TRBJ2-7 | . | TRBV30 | CAWSARTQYSYEQYF | TGTGCCTGGAGTGCCCGGACACAATACTCCTACGAGCAGTACTTC
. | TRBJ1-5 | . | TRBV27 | CASCWTETNQPQHF | TGTGCCAGCTGTTGGACAGAAACCAATCAGCCCCAGCATTTT
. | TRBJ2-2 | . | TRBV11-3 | CASSPVSRDRYTGELFF | TGTGCCAGCAGCCCGGTTTCGCGGGACAGATACACCGGGGAGCTGTTTTTT
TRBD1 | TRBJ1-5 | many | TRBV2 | CASSGTGGRQPQHF | TGTGCCAGCAGTGGGACAGGGGGTCGTCAGCCCCAGCATTTT
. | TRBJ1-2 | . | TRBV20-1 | CSANDSPGDGYTF | TGCAGTGCTAATGACAGTCCCGGGGATGGCTACACCTTC
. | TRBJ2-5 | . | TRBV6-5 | CASSYSGVLQETQYF | TGTGCCAGCAGTTACTCAGGGGTACTCCAAGAGACCCAGTACTTC
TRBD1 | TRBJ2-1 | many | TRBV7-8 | CASSSWTGDDEQFF | TGTGCCAGCAGCTCCTGGACAGGGGACGATGAGCAGTTCTTC
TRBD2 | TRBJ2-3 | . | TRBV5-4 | CASSLYGSSGSGPDTQYF | TGTGCCAGCAGCTTGTATGGCTCTAGCGGGAGCGGCCCAGATACGCAGTATTTT
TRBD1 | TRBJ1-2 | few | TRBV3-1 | CASSQGAGGYYGYTF | TGTGCCAGCAGCCAAGGGGCAGGGGGATACTATGGCTACACCTTC
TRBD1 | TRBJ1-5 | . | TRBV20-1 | CSARGDRDTQPQHF | TGCAGTGCTCGGGGGGACAGGGACACTCAGCCCCAGCATTTT
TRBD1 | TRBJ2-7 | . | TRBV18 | CASSPRGRRGTYEQYF | TGTGCCAGCTCACCGAGGGGGCGCAGGGGCACCTACGAGCAGTACTTC
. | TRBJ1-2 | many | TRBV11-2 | CASSPPGHRTGGYTF | TGTGCCAGCAGCCCCCCGGGACACCGGACCGGTGGCTACACCTTC
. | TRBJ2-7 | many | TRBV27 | CASTNSGEQYF | TGTGCCAGCACCAACAGCGGCGAGCAGTACTTC
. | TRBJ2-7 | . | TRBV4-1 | CASRGGDSTYEQCF | TGCGCCAGCAGGGGGGGGGACAGCACCTACGAGCAGTGCTTC
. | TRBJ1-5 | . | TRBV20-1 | CSAGSGVGNQPQHF | TGCAGTGCTGGGTCCGGGGTGGGGAATCAGCCCCAGCATTTT
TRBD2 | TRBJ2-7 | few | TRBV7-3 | CASSMSGGDSYEQYF | TGTGCCAGCAGCATGTCGGGGGGGGACTCCTACGAGCAGTACTTC
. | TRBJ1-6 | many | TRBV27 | CASSLSADSPLHF | TGTGCCAGCAGTTTAAGCGCTGATTCACCCCTCCACTTT
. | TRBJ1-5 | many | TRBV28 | CASSLIGPQPQHF | TGTGCCAGCAGTTTAATAGGGCCTCAGCCCCAGCATTTT
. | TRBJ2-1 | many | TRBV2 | CASSLGSREGNEQFF | TGTGCCAGCAGTCTTGGATCACGGGAAGGCAATGAGCAGTTCTTC
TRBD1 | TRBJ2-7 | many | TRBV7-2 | CASSFLQGNEQYF | TGTGCCAGCAGTTTTTTACAGGGGAACGAGCAGTACTTC
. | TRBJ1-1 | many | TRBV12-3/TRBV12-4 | CASSFAGEAFF | TGTGCCAGCAGTTTTGCCGGGGAAGCTTTCTTT
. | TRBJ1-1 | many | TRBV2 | CASRGHPGNTEAFF | TGTGCCAGCAGGGGACACCCAGGGAACACTGAAGCTTTCTTT
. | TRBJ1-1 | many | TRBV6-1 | CASSYGTGQNTEAFF | TGTGCCAGCAGTTATGGGACGGGACAGAACACTGAAGCTTTCTTT
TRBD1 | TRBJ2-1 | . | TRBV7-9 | CASSILGTGVFNEQFF | TGTGCCAGCAGCATACTGGGGACAGGAGTATTCAATGAGCAGTTCTTC
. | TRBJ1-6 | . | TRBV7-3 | CASSLSNQGSSPLHF | TGTGCCAGCAGCTTATCGAACCAGGGCAGTTCACCCCTCCACTTT
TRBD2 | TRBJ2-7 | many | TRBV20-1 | CSAWRENRYEQYF | TGCAGTGCCTGGCGGGAGAATAGATACGAGCAGTACTTC
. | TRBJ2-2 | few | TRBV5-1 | CASSIGTRRLGELFF | TGCGCCAGCAGCATTGGGACGCGCCGTCTCGGGGAGCTGTTTTTT
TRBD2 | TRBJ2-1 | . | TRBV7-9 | CASSLRPAGDLEQFF | TGTGCCAGCAGCCTGAGACCCGCGGGGGACCTTGAGCAGTTCTTC
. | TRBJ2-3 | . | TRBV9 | CASSAPPGDTQYF | TGTGCCAGCAGCGCCCCACCCGGGGATACGCAGTATTTT
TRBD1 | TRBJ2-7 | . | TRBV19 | CASRGQEDYEQYF | TGTGCCAGTAGAGGACAGGAGGACTACGAGCAGTACTTC
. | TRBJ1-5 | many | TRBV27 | CASSLVGSGNQPQHF | TGTGCCAGCAGTTTAGTCGGGAGCGGCAATCAGCCCCAGCATTTT
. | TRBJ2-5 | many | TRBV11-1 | CASRRQETQYF | TGTGCCAGCAGACGACAAGAGACCCAGTACTTC
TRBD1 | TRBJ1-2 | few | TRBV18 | CASSPGTGVVDYGYTF | TGTGCCAGCTCACCTGGGACAGGGGTGGTCGACTATGGCTACACCTTC